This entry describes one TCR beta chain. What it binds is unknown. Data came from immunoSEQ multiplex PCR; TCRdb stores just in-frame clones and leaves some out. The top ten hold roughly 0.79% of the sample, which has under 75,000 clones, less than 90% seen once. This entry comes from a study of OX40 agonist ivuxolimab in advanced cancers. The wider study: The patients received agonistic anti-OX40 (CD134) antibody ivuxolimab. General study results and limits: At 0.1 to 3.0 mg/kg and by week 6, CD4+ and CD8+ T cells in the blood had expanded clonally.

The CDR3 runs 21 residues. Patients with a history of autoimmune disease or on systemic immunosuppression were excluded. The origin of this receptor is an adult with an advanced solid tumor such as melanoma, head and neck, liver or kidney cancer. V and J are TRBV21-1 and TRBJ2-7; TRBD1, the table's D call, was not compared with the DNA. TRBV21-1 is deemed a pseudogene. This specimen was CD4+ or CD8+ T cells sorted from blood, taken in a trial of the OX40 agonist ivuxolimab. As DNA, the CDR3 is TGTGCCAGCACCCCCCAACGGGCGACAGGGGGCTGGGTTAAACCCACCTACGAGCAGTACTTC. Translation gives CASTPQRATGGWVKPTYEQYF.